The clone carrying this T cell receptor (beta chain) came up many times. CDR1 and CDR2 from the germline V gene are LGHDT and YNNKEL (reference sequence). The CDR3 extends over 16 amino acids. With 3 bases clipped from V and 6 bases from J, the junction kept 6 bases outside the gene matches. Template material for amplifying TCR beta CDR3 regions consisted of RNA transcripts. The primer set for the first-round RT-PCR of the TCR CDR3 was HTBI. Each CDR3 protein gets one entry after TCRdb re-called the multiplex PCR reads with MiXCR. The data contain 330,000 or so distinct CDR3 sequences, approximately 18% of them singletons. The data are from a study of T cells in Graves' hyperthyroidism and ophthalmopathy. Reasons for excluding patients were uncontrolled infection, other autoimmune disease, pregnancy or lactation. Based on clinical symptoms, serum thyroxine and TRAb, thyroid ultrasound and orbital computed tomography, diagnoses were reached. Extraction of PBMCs used around 9.6 ml of fresh peripheral blood.

Material for sequencing was blood. The source is a man aged 50 to 60 with Graves' ophthalmopathy. V is TRBV3-1 and J is TRBJ2-1, with 12 bases matching TRBD2. The CDR3 here is CASSQASGRVGNEQFF. Written as DNA, the CDR3 is TGTGCCAGCAGCCAGGCTAGCGGGAGGGTAGGCAATGAGCAGTTCTTC.